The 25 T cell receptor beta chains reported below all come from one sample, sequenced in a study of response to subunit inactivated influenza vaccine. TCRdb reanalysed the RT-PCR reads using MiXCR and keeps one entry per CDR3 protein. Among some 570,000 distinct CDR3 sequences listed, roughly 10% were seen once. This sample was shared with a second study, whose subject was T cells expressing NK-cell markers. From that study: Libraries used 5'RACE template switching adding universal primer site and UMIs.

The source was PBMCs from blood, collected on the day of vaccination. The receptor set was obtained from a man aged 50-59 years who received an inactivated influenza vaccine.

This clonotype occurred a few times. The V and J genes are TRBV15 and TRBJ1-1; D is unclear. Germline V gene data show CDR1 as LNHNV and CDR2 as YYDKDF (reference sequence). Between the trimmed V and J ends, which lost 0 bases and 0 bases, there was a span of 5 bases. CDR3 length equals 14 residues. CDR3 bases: TGTGCCACCAGCAGAGATATGATGAACACTGAAGCTTTCTTT. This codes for CATSRDMMNTEAFF.

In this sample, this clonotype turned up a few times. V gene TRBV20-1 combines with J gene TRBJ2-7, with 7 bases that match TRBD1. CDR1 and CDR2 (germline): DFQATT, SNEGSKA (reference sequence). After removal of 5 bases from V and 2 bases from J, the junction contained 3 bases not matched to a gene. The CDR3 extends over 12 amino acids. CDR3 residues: CSARDRAYEQYF. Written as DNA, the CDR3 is TGCAGTGCTCGGGACAGAGCCTACGAGCAGTACTTC.

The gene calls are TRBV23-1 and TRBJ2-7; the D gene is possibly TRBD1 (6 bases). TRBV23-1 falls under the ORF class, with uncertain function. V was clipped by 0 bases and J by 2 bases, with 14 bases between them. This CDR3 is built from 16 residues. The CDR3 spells CASSQSKRDRTYEQYF. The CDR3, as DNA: TGCGCCAGCAGTCAATCGAAGCGTGACAGGACCTACGAGCAGTACTTC.

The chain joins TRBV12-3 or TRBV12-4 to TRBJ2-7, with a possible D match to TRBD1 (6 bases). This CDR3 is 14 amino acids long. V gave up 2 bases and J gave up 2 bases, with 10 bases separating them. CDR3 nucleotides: TGTGCCAGCAGTTTAATGGGGGCAGCCTACGAGCAGTACTTC. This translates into CASSLMGAAYEQYF.

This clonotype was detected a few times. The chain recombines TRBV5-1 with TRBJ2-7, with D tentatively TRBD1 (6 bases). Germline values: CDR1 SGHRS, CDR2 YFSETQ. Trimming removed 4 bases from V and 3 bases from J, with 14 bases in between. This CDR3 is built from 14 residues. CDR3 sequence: CASSPDTGSYEQYF. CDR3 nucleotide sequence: TGCGCCAGCAGCCCCGATACAGGGAGCTACGAGCAGTACTTC. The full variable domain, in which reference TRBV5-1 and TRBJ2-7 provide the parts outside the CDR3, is KAGVTQTPRYLIKTRGQQVTLSCSPISGHRSVSWYQQTPGQGLQFLFEYFSETQRNKGNFPGRFSGRQFSNSRSEMNVSTLELGDSALYLCASSPDTGSYEQYFGPGTRLTVT.

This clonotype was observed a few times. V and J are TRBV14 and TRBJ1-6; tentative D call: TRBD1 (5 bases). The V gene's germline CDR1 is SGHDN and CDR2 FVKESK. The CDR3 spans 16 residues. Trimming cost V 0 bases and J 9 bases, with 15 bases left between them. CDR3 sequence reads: CASSQDLPGSGSPLHF. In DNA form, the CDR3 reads TGTGCCAGCAGCCAAGATCTGCCAGGGTCGGGTTCACCCCTCCACTTT.

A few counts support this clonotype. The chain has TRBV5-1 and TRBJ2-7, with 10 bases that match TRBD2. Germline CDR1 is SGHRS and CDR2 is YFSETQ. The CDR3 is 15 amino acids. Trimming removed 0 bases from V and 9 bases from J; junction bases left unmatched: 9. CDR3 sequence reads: CASSLGLAGFLWQYF. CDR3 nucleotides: TGCGCCAGCAGCTTGGGACTAGCGGGTTTTCTATGGCAGTACTTC.

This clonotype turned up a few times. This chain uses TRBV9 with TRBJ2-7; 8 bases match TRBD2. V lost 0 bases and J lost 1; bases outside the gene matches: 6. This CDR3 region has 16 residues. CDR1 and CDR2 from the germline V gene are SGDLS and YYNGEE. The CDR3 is CASSVGGGRYSYEQYF. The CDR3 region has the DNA TGTGCCAGCAGCGTAGGGGGCGGGAGGTATTCCTACGAGCAGTACTTC.

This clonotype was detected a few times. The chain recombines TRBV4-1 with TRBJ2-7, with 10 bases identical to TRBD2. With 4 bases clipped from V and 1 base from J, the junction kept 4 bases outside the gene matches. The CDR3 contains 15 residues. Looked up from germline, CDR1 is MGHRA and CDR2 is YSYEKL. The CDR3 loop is CASSLSGGVSYEQYF. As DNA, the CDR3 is TGCGCCAGCAGCCTCAGCGGGGGGGTTTCCTACGAGCAGTACTTC.

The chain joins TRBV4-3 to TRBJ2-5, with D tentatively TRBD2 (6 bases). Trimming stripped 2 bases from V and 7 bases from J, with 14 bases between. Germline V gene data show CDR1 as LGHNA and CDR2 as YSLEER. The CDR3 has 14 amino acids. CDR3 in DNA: TGCGCCAGCAGCCAACGGGTTCAGGGAGGGACCCAGTACTTC. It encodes CASSQRVQGGTQYF.

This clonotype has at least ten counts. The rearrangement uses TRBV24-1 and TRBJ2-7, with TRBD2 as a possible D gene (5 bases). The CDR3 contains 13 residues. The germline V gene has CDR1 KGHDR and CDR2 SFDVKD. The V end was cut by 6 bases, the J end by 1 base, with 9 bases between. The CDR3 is CATSSGSSYEQYF. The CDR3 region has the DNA TGTGCCACCAGTAGTGGGAGTTCCTACGAGCAGTACTTC.

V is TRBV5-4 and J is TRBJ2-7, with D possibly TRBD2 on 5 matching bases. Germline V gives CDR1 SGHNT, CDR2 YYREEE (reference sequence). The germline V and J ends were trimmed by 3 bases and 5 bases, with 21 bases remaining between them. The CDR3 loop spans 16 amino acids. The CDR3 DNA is TGTGCCAGCAGCTCTGCCTCGGGAAAGGGTGTTCACGAGCAGTACTTC. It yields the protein CASSSASGKGVHEQYF.

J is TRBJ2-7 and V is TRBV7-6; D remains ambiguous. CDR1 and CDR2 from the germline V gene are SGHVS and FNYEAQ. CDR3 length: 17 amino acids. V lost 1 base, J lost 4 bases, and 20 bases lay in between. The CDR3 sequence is CASSLVFSGTSSYEQYF. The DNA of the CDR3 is TGTGCCAGCAGCTTAGTATTTTCGGGTACAAGCTCTTACGAGCAGTACTTC. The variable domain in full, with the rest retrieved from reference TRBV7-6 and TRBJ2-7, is GAGVSQSPRYKVTKRGQDVALRCDPISGHVSLYWYRQALGQGPEFLTYFNYEAQQDKSGLPNDRFSAERPEGSISTLTIQRTEQRDSAMYRCASSLVFSGTSSYEQYFGPGTRLTVT.

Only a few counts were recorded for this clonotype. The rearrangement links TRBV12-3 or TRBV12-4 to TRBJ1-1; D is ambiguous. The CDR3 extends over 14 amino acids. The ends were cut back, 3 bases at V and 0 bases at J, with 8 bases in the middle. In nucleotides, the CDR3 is TGTGCCAGCAGTTTTAATAGGGTGAACACTGAAGCTTTCTTT. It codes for CASSFNRVNTEAFF.

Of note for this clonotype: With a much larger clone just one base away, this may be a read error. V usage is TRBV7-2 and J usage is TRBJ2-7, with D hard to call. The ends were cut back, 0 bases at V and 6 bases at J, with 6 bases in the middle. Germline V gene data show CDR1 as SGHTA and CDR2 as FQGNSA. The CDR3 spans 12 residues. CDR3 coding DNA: TGTGCCAGCAGCTTAGCAGGGCCCGAGCAGTACTTC. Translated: CASSLAGPEQYF.

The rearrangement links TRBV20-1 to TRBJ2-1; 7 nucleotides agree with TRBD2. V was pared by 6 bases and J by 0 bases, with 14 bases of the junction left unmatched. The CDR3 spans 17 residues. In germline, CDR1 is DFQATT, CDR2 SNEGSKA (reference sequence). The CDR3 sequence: CSAPQAGVPSSYNEQFF. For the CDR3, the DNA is TGCAGTGCCCCCCAGGCGGGGGTCCCGAGCTCCTACAATGAGCAGTTCTTC.

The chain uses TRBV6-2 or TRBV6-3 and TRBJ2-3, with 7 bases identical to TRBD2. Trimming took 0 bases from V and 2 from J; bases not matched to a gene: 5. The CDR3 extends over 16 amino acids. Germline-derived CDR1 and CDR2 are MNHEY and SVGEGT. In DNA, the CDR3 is TGTGCCAGCAGTTACTCGGACCGGGACTACACAGATACGCAGTATTTT. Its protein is CASSYSDRDYTDTQYF.

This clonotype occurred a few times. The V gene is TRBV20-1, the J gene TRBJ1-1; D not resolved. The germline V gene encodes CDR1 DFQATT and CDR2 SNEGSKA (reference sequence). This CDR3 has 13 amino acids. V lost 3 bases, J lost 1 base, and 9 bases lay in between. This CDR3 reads CSARSDGNTEAFF. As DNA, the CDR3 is TGCAGTGCTAGGTCGGACGGGAACACTGAAGCTTTCTTT.

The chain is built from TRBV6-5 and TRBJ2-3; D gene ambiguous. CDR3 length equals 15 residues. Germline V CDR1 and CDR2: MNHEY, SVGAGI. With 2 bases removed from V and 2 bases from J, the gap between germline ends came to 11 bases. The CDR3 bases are TGTGCCAGCAGTTACAGGGCCAGCTACACAGATACGCAGTATTTT. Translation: CASSYRASYTDTQYF.

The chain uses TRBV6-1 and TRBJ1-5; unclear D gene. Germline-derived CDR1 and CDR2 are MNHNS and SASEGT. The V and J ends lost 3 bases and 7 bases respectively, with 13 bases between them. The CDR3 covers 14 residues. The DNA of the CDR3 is TGTGCCAGCAGTGAGGCCCAGGCGCGCCAGCCCCAGCATTTT. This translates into CASSEAQARQPQHF.

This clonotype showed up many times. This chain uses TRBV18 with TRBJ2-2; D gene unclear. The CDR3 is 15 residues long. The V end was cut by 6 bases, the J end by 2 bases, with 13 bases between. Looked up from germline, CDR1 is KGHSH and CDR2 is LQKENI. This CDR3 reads CASSSAWLNTGELFF. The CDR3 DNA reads TGTGCCAGCTCCTCGGCGTGGCTTAACACCGGGGAGCTGTTTTTT. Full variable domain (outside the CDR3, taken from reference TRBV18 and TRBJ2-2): NAGVMQNPRHLVRRRGQEARLRCSPMKGHSHVYWYRQLPEEGLKFMVYLQKENIIDESGMPKERFSAEFPKEGPSILRIQQVVRGDSAAYFCASSSAWLNTGELFFGEGSRLTVL.

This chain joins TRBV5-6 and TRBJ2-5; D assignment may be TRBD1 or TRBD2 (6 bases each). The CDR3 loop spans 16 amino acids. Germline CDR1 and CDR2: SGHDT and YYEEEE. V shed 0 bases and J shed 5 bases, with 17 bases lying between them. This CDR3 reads CASSLAGGRGWETQYF. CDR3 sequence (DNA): TGTGCCAGCAGCTTGGCCGGGGGCAGGGGATGGGAGACCCAGTACTTC.

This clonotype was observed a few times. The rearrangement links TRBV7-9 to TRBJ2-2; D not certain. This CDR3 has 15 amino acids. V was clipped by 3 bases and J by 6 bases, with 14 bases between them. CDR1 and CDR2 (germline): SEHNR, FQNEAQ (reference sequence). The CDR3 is CASSFPARGPGELFF. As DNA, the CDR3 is TGTGCCAGCAGCTTTCCAGCTCGTGGTCCCGGGGAGCTGTTTTTT.

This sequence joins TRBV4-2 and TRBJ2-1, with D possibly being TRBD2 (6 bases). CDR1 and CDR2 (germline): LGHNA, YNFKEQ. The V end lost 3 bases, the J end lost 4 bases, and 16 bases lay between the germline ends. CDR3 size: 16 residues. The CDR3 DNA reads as TGTGCCAGCAGCCAGGCCGCGCGGGAAAGGTACAATGAGCAGTTCTTC. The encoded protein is CASSQAARERYNEQFF.

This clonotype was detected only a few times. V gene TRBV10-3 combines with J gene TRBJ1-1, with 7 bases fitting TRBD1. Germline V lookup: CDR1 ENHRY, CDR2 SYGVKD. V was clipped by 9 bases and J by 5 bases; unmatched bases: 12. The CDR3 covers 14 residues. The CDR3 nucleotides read TGTGCCATAAATCGACAGGGACGGGAGACTGAAGCTTTCTTT. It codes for CAINRQGRETEAFF.